This passage covers 13 T cell receptor beta chains from one sample sequenced in a study of cytomegalovirus exposure and HLA in healthy donors. 13 Jbeta primers and 60 Vbeta primers were used for the PCR. Sequencing was performed with immunoSEQ multiplex PCR; in TCRdb, only in-frame clones are kept and a portion is missing. The sample yields approximately 150,000 clones, of which the top ten take up around 1.5%. Sequenced sample: PBMCs. These receptor sequences come from a woman in her thirties or forties in good health and CMV-seronegative.

The rearrangement uses TRBV27 and TRBJ2-4; 8 nucleotides agree with TRBD1. V lost 3 bases to trimming and J lost 3 bases; unmatched junction nucleotides: 1. The germline gives CDR1 MNHEY, CDR2 SMNVEV (reference sequence). The CDR3 runs 14 residues. The DNA of the CDR3 is TGTGCCAGCAGTTTTACAGGGGGCAAAAACATTCAGTACTTC. This translates into CASSFTGGKNIQYF.

The genes are TRBV5-1 and TRBJ1-1; D is perhaps TRBD1 (6 bases). The CDR3 runs to 15 residues. V lost 6 bases, J lost 1 base, and 16 bases lay in between. The germline CDR1 and CDR2 sequences are SGHRS and YFSETQ. In DNA form, the CDR3 reads TGCGCCAGCACCCTTTTAACAGGGTCGAACACTGAAGCTTTCTTT. It specifies CASTLLTGSNTEAFF.

The chain couples TRBV5-1 to TRBJ2-2; no definite D call. The CDR3 sequence is 16 residues long. The V end was cut by 1 base, the J end by 0 bases, with 10 bases between. Germline V gives CDR1 SGHRS, CDR2 YFSETQ. The CDR3 DNA reads as TGCGCCAGCAGCTTGAACAGCCTTTCGAACACCGGGGAGCTGTTTTTT. Translating gives CASSLNSLSNTGELFF.

The chain recombines TRBV6-5 with TRBJ2-7; the match to TRBD1 covers 7 bases. The CDR3 contains 15 residues. V was pared by 0 bases and J by 2 bases, with 4 bases of the junction left unmatched. Germline assignment: CDR1 MNHEY and CDR2 SVGAGI. The CDR3 loop reads CASSYSGQLTYEQYF. CDR3 DNA: TGTGCCAGCAGTTACTCGGGACAGCTGACCTACGAGCAGTACTTC.

The genes are TRBV6-1 and TRBJ2-3; D is possibly TRBD1 (6 bases). From germline, CDR1 is MNHNS and CDR2 SASEGT. The ends were cut back, 2 bases at V and 2 bases at J, with 8 bases in the middle. The CDR3 runs 14 residues. The CDR3 region has the DNA TGTGCCAGCAGTGAAAGGGGGTACACAGATACGCAGTATTTT. The encoded protein is CASSERGYTDTQYF.

The chain uses TRBV10-3 and TRBJ1-1; 10 nucleotides line up with TRBD1. CDR3 length equals 15 residues. Trimming at V came to 3 bases and at J to 3 bases, leaving 4 bases not matched to a gene. Germline V gene sequence: CDR1 ENHRY, CDR2 SYGVKD. In nucleotides, the CDR3 is TGTGCCATCAGTGAAGGGGGGACAGGGGACACTGAAGCTTTCTTT. This codes for CAISEGGTGDTEAFF.

The rearrangement links TRBV5-4 to TRBJ1-5, with a weak D call TRBD1 (6 bases). Germline values: CDR1 SGHNT, CDR2 YYREEE (reference sequence). There are 16 residues in the CDR3. V dropped 3 bases and J dropped 4 bases, with 17 bases sitting between them. The CDR3 reads CASSYLWTAINQPQHF. DNA of the CDR3: TGTGCCAGCAGCTATCTGTGGACAGCAATTAATCAGCCCCAGCATTTT.

This sequence joins TRBV4-3 and TRBJ1-2, with TRBD1 as a possible D gene (6 bases). Germline assignment: CDR1 LGHNA and CDR2 YSLEER. V was shortened by 0 bases and J by 8 bases, with 10 bases between the two germline ends. This CDR3 has 13 amino acids. DNA of the CDR3: TGCGCCAGCAGCCAAGACCAGGGGACGGGCTACACCTTC. Translation: CASSQDQGTGYTF.

The chain combines TRBV6-1 with TRBJ1-2; D gene uncertain. Per the germline V gene, CDR1 is MNHNS and CDR2 is SASEGT. This CDR3 spans 15 amino acids. The ends were cut back, 1 base at V and 7 bases at J, with 16 bases in the middle. In nucleotides, the CDR3 is TGTGCCAGCAGTGAAGGCCTTCAAGGGAGAGGTGGCTACACCTTC. Translation gives CASSEGLQGRGGYTF.

Here the CDR3 reads CASSPSTSGGADTQYF. The CDR3 DNA reads TGTGCCAGTAGTCCCTCGACTAGCGGGGGGGCGGATACGCAGTATTTT. The gene calls are TRBV19 and TRBJ2-3; 14 bases agree with TRBD2. Germline CDR1 is LNHDA and CDR2 is SQIVND (reference sequence). CDR3 length: 16 residues. J was trimmed by 6 bases and V by 5 bases; bases with no gene match: 7.

The V call is TRBV28, the J call TRBJ1-2, with TRBD1 as a possible D gene (6 bases). Trimming left V 6 bases short and J 4 bases short, with 9 bases between. There are 12 residues in the CDR3. Germline CDR1 and CDR2: MDHEN and SYDVKM. As DNA, the CDR3 is TGTGCCAGCAGACAAGGGGGCTATGGCTACACCTTC. Amino acid sequence: CASRQGGYGYTF.

The chain couples TRBV6-5 to TRBJ2-5; D is unclear. The J call could be wrong; TRBJ2-7 is a better fit for the DNA end. This CDR3 contains 14 residues. Germline values: CDR1 MNHEY, CDR2 SVGAGI. The CDR3 loop is CASTNRLDSYEQYF. In nucleotides, the CDR3 is TGTGCCAGCACCAACCGCCTAGACTCCTACGAGCAGTACTTC.

The chain has TRBV9 and TRBJ1-3; possibly TRBD1 for D (6 bases). This CDR3 is built from 14 residues. Trimming shortened V by 3 bases and J by 4 bases, and 11 bases separated the two germline ends. Germline values: CDR1 SGDLS, CDR2 YYNGEE. The CDR3 spells CASSAAGVGNTIYF. The CDR3 DNA sequence: TGTGCCAGCAGCGCAGCAGGGGTCGGAAACACCATATATTTT.